What follows are 7 T cell receptor beta chains derived from one specimen sequenced in a study of cytotoxic CD8 clonotypes in ibrutinib-treated CLL (dated by TCRdb to 2020 to 2022). Library prep was done by the immunoSEQ multiplex PCR assay. This immuneACCESS table, as held by TCRdb, lists in-frame sequences with V and J called but not all clones. Of the missing ones, under half trace to an unresolved V gene in checked studies; the others have no known cause. Counted in this sample were some 130,000 clones; 76% of them appeared once. The ten largest clones represent 4.5% to 6% of the sample. This specimen's time point label, interpreted: approximately 25 months on ibrutinib. The sample in question was PBMCs, obtained after 24 months of ibrutinib treatment. All receptors come from a human donor with chronic lymphocytic leukemia.

The chain combines TRBV18 with TRBJ2-4; D is unclear. Trimming removed 2 bases from V and 2 bases from J, with 7 bases in between. The germline V gene has CDR1 KGHSH and CDR2 LQKENI. The CDR3 consists of 14 residues. The CDR3 spells CASSPGWPKNIQYF. CDR3 sequence (DNA): TGTGCCAGCTCACCAGGGTGGCCCAAAAACATTCAGTACTTC.

The rearrangement links TRBV19 to TRBJ1-2; TRBD1 agrees at 7 bases. J was trimmed by 8 bases and V by 4 bases; bases with no gene match: 13. The CDR3 extends over 15 amino acids. In germline, CDR1 is LNHDA, CDR2 SQIVND (reference sequence). CDR3: CASSTLDRAKRGYTF. In DNA form, the CDR3 reads TGTGCCAGTAGTACCCTCGACAGGGCTAAACGCGGCTACACCTTC.

The chain links TRBV10-3 to TRBJ2-3; 7 bases align to TRBD2. CDR1 ENHRY and CDR2 SYGVKD come from the germline V gene. The CDR3 totals 15 residues. With V trimmed by 3 bases and J by 6 bases, 9 bases remained unmatched. This CDR3 is CAISDASGGADTQYF. For the CDR3, the DNA is TGTGCCATCAGTGACGCTAGCGGCGGGGCGGATACGCAGTATTTT.

This clone was picked up many times. The chain recombines TRBV5-1 with TRBJ1-1; D call uncertain. Deletions cut 4 bases from V and 4 bases from J, with 8 bases between. CDR1 and CDR2 from the germline V gene are SGHRS and YFSETQ. This CDR3 comprises 12 residues. CDR3 sequence: CASSASGTEAFF. The CDR3 DNA follows: TGCGCCAGCAGCGCCTCGGGCACTGAAGCTTTCTTT.

The rearrangement links TRBV5-1 to TRBJ2-7; D unclear. V gave up 5 bases and J gave up 2 bases, with 11 bases separating them. The CDR3 is 13 residues long. CDR1 is SGHRS, CDR2 YFSETQ, per germline. DNA of the CDR3: TGCGCCAGCAGTTGGCGGAGCGCCTACGAGCAGTACTTC. Amino acids: CASSWRSAYEQYF.

The rearrangement joins TRBV7-2 to TRBJ1-2; a weak D match, TRBD1 (6 bases). The CDR3 covers 15 residues. From germline, CDR1 is SGHTA and CDR2 FQGNSA. Deletions cut 3 bases from V and 5 bases from J, with 16 bases between. This CDR3 is CASSFGDTRPYGYTF. CDR3 nucleotides: TGTGCCAGCAGCTTCGGGGACACCCGCCCATATGGCTACACCTTC.

A single count supports this clone. This chain uses TRBV5-1 with TRBJ1-2, with TRBD1 matching over 8 bases. The CDR3 has 14 residues. The germline CDR1 and CDR2 sequences are SGHRS and YFSETQ. The V segment lost 4 bases and the J segment 4 bases; nucleotides outside the gene matches: 6. CDR3 in DNA: TGCGCCAGCAGCGGCCAGGGGGCTTCCTATGGCTACACCTTC. Residues: CASSGQGASYGYTF.